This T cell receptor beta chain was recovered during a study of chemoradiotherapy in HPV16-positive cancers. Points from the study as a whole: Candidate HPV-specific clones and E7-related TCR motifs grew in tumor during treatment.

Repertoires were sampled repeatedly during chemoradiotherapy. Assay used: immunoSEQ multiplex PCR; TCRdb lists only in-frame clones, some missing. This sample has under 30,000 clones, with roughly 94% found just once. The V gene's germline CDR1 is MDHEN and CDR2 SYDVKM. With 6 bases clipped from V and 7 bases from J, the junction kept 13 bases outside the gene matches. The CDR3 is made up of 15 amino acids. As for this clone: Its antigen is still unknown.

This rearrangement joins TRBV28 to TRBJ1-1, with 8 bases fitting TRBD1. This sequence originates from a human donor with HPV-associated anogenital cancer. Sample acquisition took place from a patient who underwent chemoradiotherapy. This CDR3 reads CASRIITGGVIEAFF. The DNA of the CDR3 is TGTGCCAGCAGGATTATAACAGGGGGTGTAATTGAAGCTTTCTTT.